The table lists the clone carrying this T cell receptor beta chain with a count of one. V shed 3 bases and J 5 bases; nucleotides not matched to a gene: 9. The CDR3 covers 16 residues. Germline V gene lookup returns CDR1 MGHRA and CDR2 YSYEKL. Some clones are missing from TCRdb's copy, which holds only in-frame ones; the method was immunoSEQ multiplex PCR. Found here are roughly 520,000 clones, 88% of them singletons; the top ten hold about 2%. Individuals drawn from under 30 US areas were roughly 18 to 89 years old. This sample was taken from a study of blood T cell repertoires in COVID-19. The material sequenced was PBMCs or T cells enriched from blood (not recorded which). The clonotype comes from a woman aged 40 to 55 who had recovered from COVID-19. The chain employs TRBV4-1 and TRBJ1-4, with 7 bases identical to TRBD1. The CDR3 coding sequence is TGCGCCAGCAGCCAGGAACCGGGACAGCGGAATGAAAAACTGTTTTTT. As protein: CASSQEPGQRNEKLFF.